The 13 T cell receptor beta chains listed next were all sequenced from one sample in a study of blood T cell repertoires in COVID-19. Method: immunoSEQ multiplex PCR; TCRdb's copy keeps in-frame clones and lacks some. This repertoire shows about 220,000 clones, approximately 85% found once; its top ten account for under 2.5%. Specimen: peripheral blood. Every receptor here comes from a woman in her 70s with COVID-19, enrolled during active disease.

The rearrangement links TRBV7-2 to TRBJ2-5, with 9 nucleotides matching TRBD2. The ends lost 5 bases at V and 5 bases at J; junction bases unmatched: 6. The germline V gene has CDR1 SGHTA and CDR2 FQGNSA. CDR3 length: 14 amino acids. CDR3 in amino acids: CASSALAGMETQYF. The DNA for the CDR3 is TGTGCCAGCAGCGCTCTAGCGGGGATGGAGACCCAGTACTTC.

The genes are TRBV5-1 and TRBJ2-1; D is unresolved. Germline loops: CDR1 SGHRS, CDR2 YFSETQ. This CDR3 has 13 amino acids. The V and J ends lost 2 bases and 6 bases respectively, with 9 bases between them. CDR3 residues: CASSFQVTNEQFF. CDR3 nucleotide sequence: TGCGCCAGCAGCTTTCAGGTGACCAATGAGCAGTTCTTC.

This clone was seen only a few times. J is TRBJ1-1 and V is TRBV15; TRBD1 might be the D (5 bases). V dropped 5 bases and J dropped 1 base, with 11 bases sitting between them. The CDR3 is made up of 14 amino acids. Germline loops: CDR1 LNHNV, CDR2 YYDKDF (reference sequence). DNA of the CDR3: TGTGCCACCAGCTCAGGGTTAGAGAACACTGAAGCTTTCTTT. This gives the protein CATSSGLENTEAFF.

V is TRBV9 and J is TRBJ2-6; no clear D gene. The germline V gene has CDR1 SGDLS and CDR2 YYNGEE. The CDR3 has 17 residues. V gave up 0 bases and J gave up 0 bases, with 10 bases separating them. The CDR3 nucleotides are TGTGCCAGCAGCGTAGGGGTACTACACTCTGGGGCCAACGTCCTGACTTTC. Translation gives CASSVGVLHSGANVLTF.

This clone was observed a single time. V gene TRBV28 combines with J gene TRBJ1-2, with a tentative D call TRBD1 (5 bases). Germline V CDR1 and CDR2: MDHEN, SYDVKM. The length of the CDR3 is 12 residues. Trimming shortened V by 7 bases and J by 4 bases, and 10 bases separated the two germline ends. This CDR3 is CASIGQLYGYTF. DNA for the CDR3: TGTGCCAGCATCGGACAACTCTATGGCTACACCTTC.

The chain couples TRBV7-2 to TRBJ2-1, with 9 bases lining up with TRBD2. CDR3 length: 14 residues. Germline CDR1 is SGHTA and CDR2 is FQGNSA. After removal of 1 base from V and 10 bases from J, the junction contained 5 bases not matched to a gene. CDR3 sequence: CASSLVGTSQEQFF. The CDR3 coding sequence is TGTGCCAGCAGCTTAGTCGGGACTAGCCAAGAGCAGTTCTTC.

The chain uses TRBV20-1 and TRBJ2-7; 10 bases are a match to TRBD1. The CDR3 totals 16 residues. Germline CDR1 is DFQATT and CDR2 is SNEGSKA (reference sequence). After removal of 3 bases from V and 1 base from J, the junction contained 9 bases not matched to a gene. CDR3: CSASSLGGQGSYEQYF. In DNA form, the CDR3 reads TGCAGTGCTAGTTCCCTGGGGGGACAGGGGTCCTACGAGCAGTACTTC.

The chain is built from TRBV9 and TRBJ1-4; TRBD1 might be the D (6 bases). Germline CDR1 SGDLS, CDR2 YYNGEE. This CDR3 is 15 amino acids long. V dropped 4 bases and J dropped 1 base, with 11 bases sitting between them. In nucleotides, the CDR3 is TGTGCCAGCAGCAACGCACAGGGAACTAATGAAAAACTGTTTTTT. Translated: CASSNAQGTNEKLFF.

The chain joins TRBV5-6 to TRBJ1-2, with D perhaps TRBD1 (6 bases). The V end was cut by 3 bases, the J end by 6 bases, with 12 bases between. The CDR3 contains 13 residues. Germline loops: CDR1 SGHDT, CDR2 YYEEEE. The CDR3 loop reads CASSSIYRDGYTF. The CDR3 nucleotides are TGTGCCAGCAGCTCGATCTACAGGGATGGCTACACCTTC.

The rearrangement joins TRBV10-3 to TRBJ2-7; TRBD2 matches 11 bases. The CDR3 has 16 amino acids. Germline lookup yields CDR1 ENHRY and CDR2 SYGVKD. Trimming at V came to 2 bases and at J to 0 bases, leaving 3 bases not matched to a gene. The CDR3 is CAISEGTSGDSYEQYF. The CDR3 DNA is TGTGCCATCAGTGAGGGGACTAGCGGAGACTCCTACGAGCAGTACTTC.

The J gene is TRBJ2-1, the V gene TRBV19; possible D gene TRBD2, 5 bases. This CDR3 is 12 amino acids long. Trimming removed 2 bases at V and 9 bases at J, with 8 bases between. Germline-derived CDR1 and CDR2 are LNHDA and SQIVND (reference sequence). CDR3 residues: CASSILEGEQFF. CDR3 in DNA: TGTGCCAGTAGTATACTTGAGGGTGAGCAGTTCTTC.

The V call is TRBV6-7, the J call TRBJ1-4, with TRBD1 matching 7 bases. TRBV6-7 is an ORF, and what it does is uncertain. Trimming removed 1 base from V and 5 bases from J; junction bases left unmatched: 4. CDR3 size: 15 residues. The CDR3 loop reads CASSYWDRLNEKLFF. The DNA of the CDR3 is TGTGCCAGCAGTTACTGGGACAGACTAAATGAAAAACTGTTTTTT.

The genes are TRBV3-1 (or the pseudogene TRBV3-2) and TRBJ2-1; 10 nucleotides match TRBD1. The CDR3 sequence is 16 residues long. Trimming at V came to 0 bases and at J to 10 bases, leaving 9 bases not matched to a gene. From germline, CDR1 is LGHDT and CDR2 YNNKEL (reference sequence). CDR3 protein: CASSQDPGTGAREQFF. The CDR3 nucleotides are TGTGCCAGCAGCCAAGATCCTGGGACAGGGGCGCGGGAGCAGTTCTTC.